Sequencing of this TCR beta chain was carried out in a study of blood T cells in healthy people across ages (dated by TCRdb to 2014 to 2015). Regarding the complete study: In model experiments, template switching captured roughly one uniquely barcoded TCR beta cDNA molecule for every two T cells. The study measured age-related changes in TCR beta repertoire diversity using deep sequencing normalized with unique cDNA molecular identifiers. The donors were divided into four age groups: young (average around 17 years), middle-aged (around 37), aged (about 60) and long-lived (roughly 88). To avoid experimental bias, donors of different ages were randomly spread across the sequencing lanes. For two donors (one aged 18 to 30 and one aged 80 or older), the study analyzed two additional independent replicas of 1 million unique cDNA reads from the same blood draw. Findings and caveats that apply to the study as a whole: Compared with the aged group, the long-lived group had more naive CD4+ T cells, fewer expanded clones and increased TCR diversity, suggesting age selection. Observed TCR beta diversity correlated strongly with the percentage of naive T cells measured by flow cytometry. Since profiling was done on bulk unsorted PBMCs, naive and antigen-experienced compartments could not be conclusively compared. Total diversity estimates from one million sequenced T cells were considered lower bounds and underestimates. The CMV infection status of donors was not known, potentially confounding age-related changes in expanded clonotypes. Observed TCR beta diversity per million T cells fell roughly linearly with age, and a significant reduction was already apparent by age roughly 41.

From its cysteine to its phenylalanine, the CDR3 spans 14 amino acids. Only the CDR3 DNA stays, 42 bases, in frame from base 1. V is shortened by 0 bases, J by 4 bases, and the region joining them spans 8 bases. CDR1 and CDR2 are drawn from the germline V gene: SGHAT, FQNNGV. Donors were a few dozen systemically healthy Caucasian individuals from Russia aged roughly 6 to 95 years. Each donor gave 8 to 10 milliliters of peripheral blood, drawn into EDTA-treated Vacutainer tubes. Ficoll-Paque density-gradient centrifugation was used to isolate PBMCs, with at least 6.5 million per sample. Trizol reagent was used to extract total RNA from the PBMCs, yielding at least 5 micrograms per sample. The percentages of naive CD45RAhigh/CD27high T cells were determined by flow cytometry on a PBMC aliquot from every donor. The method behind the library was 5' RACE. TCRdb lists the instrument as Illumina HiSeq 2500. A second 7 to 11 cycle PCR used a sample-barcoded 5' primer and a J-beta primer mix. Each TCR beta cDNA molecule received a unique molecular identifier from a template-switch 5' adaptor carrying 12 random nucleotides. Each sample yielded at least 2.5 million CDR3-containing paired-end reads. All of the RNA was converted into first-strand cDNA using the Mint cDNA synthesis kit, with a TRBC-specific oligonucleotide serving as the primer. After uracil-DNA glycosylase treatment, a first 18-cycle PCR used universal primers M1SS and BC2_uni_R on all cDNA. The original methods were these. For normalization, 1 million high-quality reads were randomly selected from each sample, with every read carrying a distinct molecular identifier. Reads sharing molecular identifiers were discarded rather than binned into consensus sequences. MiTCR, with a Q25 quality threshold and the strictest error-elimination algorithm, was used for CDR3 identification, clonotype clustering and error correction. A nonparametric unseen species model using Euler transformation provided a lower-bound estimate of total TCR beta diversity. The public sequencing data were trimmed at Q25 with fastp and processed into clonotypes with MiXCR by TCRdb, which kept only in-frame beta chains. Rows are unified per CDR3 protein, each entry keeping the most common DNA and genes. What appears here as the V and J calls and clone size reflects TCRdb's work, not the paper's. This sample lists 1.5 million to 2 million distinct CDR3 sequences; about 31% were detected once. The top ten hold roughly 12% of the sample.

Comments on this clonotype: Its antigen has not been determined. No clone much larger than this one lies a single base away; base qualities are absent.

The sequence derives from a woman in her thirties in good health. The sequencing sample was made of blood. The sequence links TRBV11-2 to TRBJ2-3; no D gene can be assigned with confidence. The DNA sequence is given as TGTGCCAGCAGCTTAGAGGGTATTGCAGATACGCAGTATTTT. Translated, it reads CASSLEGIADTQYF.